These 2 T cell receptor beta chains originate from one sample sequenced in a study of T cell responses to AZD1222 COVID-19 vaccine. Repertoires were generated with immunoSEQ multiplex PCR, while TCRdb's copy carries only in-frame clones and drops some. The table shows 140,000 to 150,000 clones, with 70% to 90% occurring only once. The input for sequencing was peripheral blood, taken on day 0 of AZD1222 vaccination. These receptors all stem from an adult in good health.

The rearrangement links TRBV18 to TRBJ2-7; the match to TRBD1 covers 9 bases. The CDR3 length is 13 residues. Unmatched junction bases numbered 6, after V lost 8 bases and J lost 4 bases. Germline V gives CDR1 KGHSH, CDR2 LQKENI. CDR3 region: CASRYRGRYEQYF. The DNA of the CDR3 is TGTGCCAGCCGGTACAGGGGGCGATACGAGCAGTACTTC.

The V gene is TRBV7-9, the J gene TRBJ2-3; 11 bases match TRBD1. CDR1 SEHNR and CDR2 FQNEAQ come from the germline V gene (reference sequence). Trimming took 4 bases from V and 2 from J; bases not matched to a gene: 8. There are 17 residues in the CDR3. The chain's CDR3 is CASSSDRGRDFTDTQYF. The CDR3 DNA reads TGTGCCAGCAGCTCGGACAGGGGGCGCGATTTCACAGATACGCAGTATTTT. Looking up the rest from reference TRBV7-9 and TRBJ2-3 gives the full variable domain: DTGVSQNPRHKITKRGQNVTFRCDPISEHNRLYWYRQTLGQGPEFLTYFQNEAQLEKSRLLSDRFSAERPKGSFSTLEIQRTEQGDSAMYLCASSSDRGRDFTDTQYFGPGTRLTVL.